This record covers a single T cell receptor (beta chain). What it binds is unknown. PCR amplification relied on 60 Vbeta primers (plus 13 Jbeta primers). The data were produced by immunoSEQ multiplex PCR, yet TCRdb's version contains in-frame clones alone and is incomplete. The sample has some 76,000 clones, and its top ten clones hold roughly 2.3%. The data originate from a study of cytomegalovirus exposure and HLA in healthy donors. The overall study: The approximately 100 million unique TCR beta sequences, from roughly 170 million T cells, were found by an earlier analysis. General study results and limits: Later work found that TCR association rates differed between HLA loci; DRB1 had the most and HLA-C the fewest. Later analysis showed most CMV-associated TCR beta chains appearing HLA-restricted.

CDR1 is MNHEY, CDR2 SMNVEV, per germline (reference sequence). Trimming stripped 2 bases from V and 7 bases from J, with 14 bases between. The CDR3 covers 14 residues. The genes are TRBV27 and TRBJ1-1; the D is unclear. Material for sequencing was PBMCs. This TCR was sampled from a female donor in good health and CMV-seropositive. The CDR3 bases are TGTGCCAGCAGTTTAAATCGGGGTACTGATGAAGCTTTCTTT. Residues: CASSLNRGTDEAFF.